Following are 20 T cell receptor beta chains from one sample sequenced in a study of T cells after yellow fever vaccination. TCRdb analysed the 5' RACE reads with MiXCR anew, one entry per CDR3 protein. Seen here are about 310,000 distinct CDR3 sequences, approximately 3.9% observed once, and the top ten hold less than 25%. The input for sequencing was PBMCs, taken on the day of the yellow fever booster vaccination. The receptors were sampled from a man aged 18 to 29 who received the YFV17D yellow fever vaccine.

The chain links TRBV7-3 to TRBJ2-3, with D possibly matching TRBD2 (7 bases). From germline, CDR1 is SGHTA and CDR2 FQGTGA. The CDR3 runs 17 residues. Trimming stripped 4 bases from V and 1 base from J, with 18 bases between. The CDR3 coding sequence is TGTGCCAGCAGCTCCTACAAGCGAGGGGGGGGCACAGATACGCAGTATTTT. It is translated as CASSSYKRGGGTDTQYF.

The rearrangement uses TRBV6-1 and TRBJ1-2; TRBD1 is a possible D gene (5 bases). V was shortened by 7 bases and J by 2 bases, with 17 bases between the two germline ends. Per the germline V gene, CDR1 is MNHNS and CDR2 is SASEGT. The length of the CDR3 is 15 residues. Written as DNA, the CDR3 is TGTGCCAGCACCCCGACAGAGTTCTCCAACTATGGCTACACCTTC. Amino acids: CASTPTEFSNYGYTF.

CDR3 nucleotides: TGTGCCAGCAGCCAAGAGGCAAGCGGGGGGGCCACCGGGGAGCTGTTTTTT. Translation gives CASSQEASGGATGELFF. This chain links TRBV4-2 with TRBJ2-2, with 10 bases fitting TRBD2. From germline, CDR1 is LGHNA and CDR2 YNFKEQ. The ends lost 0 bases at V and 4 bases at J; junction bases unmatched: 5. This CDR3 is 17 amino acids long.

This clonotype was detected ten times or more. J is TRBJ1-2 and V is TRBV18; D gene uncertain. This CDR3 has 13 amino acids. Trimming took off 2 bases at V and 4 bases at J, with 8 bases between the two ends. Germline V gene sequence: CDR1 KGHSH, CDR2 LQKENI. The CDR3 loop is CASSPSGFYGYTF. CDR3 nucleotide sequence: TGTGCCAGCTCACCATCGGGGTTCTATGGCTACACCTTC.

Many counts were recorded for this clonotype. V gene TRBV4-2 combines with J gene TRBJ1-5; D unresolved. There are 16 residues in the CDR3. V was shortened by 0 bases and J by 3 bases, with 12 bases between the two germline ends. The V gene's germline CDR1 is LGHNA and CDR2 YNFKEQ. In nucleotides, the CDR3 is TGTGCCAGCAGCCAAGAATTGGGAGACAACAATCAGCCCCAGCATTTT. This codes for CASSQELGDNNQPQHF.

This clonotype was counted ten times or more. The V gene is TRBV20-1, the J gene TRBJ2-3, with 9 bases lining up with TRBD1. Germline lookup yields CDR1 DFQATT and CDR2 SNEGSKA (reference sequence). The V gene end was trimmed by 3 bases and the J gene end by 0 bases; junction bases not matched to a gene: 7. This CDR3 has 16 residues. CDR3 in amino acids: CSARGSGTGSTDTQYF. The CDR3 DNA sequence: TGCAGTGCTAGGGGTTCCGGGACAGGGAGCACAGATACGCAGTATTTT.

The V call is TRBV7-9, the J call TRBJ1-1, with D possibly being TRBD1 (5 bases). V was cut by 5 bases and J by 4 bases, with 11 bases left in between. Germline lookup yields CDR1 SEHNR and CDR2 FQNEAQ (reference sequence). This CDR3 contains 13 residues. Here the CDR3 reads CASSLRGSTEAFF. The CDR3 DNA reads TGTGCCAGCAGCCTACGGGGGAGCACTGAAGCTTTCTTT.

V and J are TRBV5-6 and TRBJ2-1; D might be TRBD1 (6 bases). Germline-derived CDR1 and CDR2 are SGHDT and YYEEEE. The ends were cut back, 2 bases at V and 14 bases at J, with 17 bases in the middle. The CDR3 length is 13 residues. For the CDR3, the DNA is TGTGCCAGCAGCTTACTCTCCGGGCCAGGGGAGTTCTTC. Its protein product is CASSLLSGPGEFF. Complete variable domain (other parts from reference TRBV5-6 and TRBJ2-1): DAGVTQSPTHLIKTRGQQVTLRCSPKSGHDTVSWYQQALGQGPQFIFQYYEEEERQRGNFPDRFSGHQFPNYSSELNVNALLLGDSALYLCASSLLSGPGEFFGPGTRLTVL.

This chain uses TRBV20-1 with TRBJ1-2; D unclear. Germline V lookup: CDR1 DFQATT, CDR2 SNEGSKA (reference sequence). CDR3 length: 11 amino acids. V lost 6 bases and J 6 bases, leaving 11 bases between the germline ends. Here the CDR3 DNA reads TGCAGTGCCAGGCAGGAAAATGGCTACACCTTC. It encodes CSARQENGYTF.

This clonotype appeared many times. The rearrangement uses TRBV5-1 and TRBJ2-3; TRBD1 agrees at 8 bases. CDR1 and CDR2 (germline): SGHRS, YFSETQ. With 4 bases clipped from V and 6 bases from J, the junction kept 7 bases outside the gene matches. CDR3 length: 14 residues. The CDR3 region is CASSVDRVDDTQYF. CDR3 in DNA: TGCGCCAGCAGCGTGGACAGGGTAGATGATACGCAGTATTTT.

This clonotype was seen at least ten times. The chain employs TRBV19 and TRBJ1-2, with 7 bases matching TRBD1. Losses at the gene ends were 5 bases for V and 5 bases for J; bases not matched to a gene: 11. The CDR3 is 15 residues long. CDR1 LNHDA and CDR2 SQIVND come from the germline V gene (reference sequence). CDR3 sequence: CASSLQGGPAYGYTF. The CDR3 DNA sequence: TGTGCCAGTAGTCTCCAGGGGGGACCGGCTTATGGCTACACCTTC.

This clonotype showed up many times. The chain uses TRBV12-3 or TRBV12-4 and TRBJ1-3; 8 bases are shared with TRBD1. After removal of 5 bases from V and 2 bases from J, the junction contained 11 bases not matched to a gene. CDR3 length equals 17 residues. The CDR3 DNA sequence: TGTGCCAGCAGTACCGGACAGGGCCCGTACGCTGGAAACACCATATATTTT. This sequence encodes CASSTGQGPYAGNTIYF.

V and J are TRBV7-2 and TRBJ2-3, with 7 bases lining up with TRBD2. With V trimmed by 5 bases and J by 6 bases, 20 bases remained unmatched. This CDR3 has 18 residues. The germline V gene has CDR1 SGHTA and CDR2 FQGNSA. The CDR3 DNA sequence: TGTGCCAGCAGCCGAAATTTAGGGAGCGGGGTCCCGCCCGATACGCAGTATTTT. Amino acids: CASSRNLGSGVPPDTQYF.

This clonotype was recorded a few times. The V and J genes are TRBV7-2 and TRBJ1-1; no reliable D call. Germline V lookup: CDR1 SGHTA, CDR2 FQGNSA. The germline V and J ends were trimmed by 3 bases and 0 bases, with 11 bases remaining between them. The CDR3 sequence is 15 residues long. DNA for the CDR3: TGTGCCAGCAGCTTGGGTGGGAAGATGAACACTGAAGCTTTCTTT. It specifies CASSLGGKMNTEAFF.

A word on this clonotype: A much larger clone lies a single base off, so this may be a read error. The chain recombines TRBV20-1 with TRBJ2-1; D not certain. The ends were cut back, 6 bases at V and 7 bases at J, with 13 bases in the middle. This CDR3 has 12 amino acids. The germline V gene encodes CDR1 DFQATT and CDR2 SNEGSKA (reference sequence). CDR3 loop: CSATKLGNEQFF. The DNA for the CDR3 is TGCAGTGCAACTAAACTGGGGAATGAGCAGTTCTTC.

This clonotype was found many times. The CDR3 reads CASSLLVSNTGELFF. CDR3 sequence (DNA): TGCGCCAGCAGCTTACTAGTTTCCAACACCGGGGAGCTGTTTTTT. The rearrangement uses TRBV5-1 and TRBJ2-2; D might be TRBD2 (5 bases). CDR3 length: 15 amino acids. Germline assignment: CDR1 SGHRS and CDR2 YFSETQ. Between the trimmed V and J ends, which lost 2 bases and 2 bases, there was a span of 10 bases. Drawing the rest from reference TRBV5-1 and TRBJ2-2, the complete variable domain is KAGVTQTPRYLIKTRGQQVTLSCSPISGHRSVSWYQQTPGQGLQFLFEYFSETQRNKGNFPGRFSGRQFSNSRSEMNVSTLELGDSALYLCASSLLVSNTGELFFGEGSRLTVL.

This clonotype was found a few times. V gene TRBV20-1 combines with J gene TRBJ1-2; D is unresolved. CDR3 length equals 11 residues. Looked up from germline, CDR1 is DFQATT and CDR2 is SNEGSKA (reference sequence). Trimming stripped 7 bases from V and 3 bases from J, with 9 bases between. As DNA, the CDR3 is TGCAGTGGGGCCCTTGACTATGGCTACACCTTC. Encoded protein: CSGALDYGYTF.

This clonotype came up many times. This chain joins TRBV5-1 and TRBJ1-4; D remains ambiguous. V was pared by 0 bases and J by 7 bases, with 10 bases between. This CDR3 contains 14 residues. Germline-derived CDR1 and CDR2 are SGHRS and YFSETQ. In DNA, the CDR3 is TGCGCCAGCAGCTTGGTCGGAGGCGGTGAAAAACTGTTTTTT. The encoded protein is CASSLVGGGEKLFF.

This clonotype was seen ten or more times. The chain uses TRBV7-2 and TRBJ1-1; D not resolved. Trimming took off 8 bases at V and 5 bases at J, with 6 bases between the two ends. The CDR3 loop spans 10 amino acids. CDR1 and CDR2 (germline): SGHTA, FQGNSA. The chain's CDR3 is CASAGTEAFF. The CDR3 DNA is TGTGCCAGCGCGGGGACTGAAGCTTTCTTT.

This clonotype was recorded at least ten times. The rearrangement links TRBV12-3 or TRBV12-4 to TRBJ1-1; D possibly corresponds to TRBD1 (5 bases). V lost 8 bases and J lost 1, with 11 bases in between. This CDR3 is 13 amino acids long. The CDR3 region is CASLFQGNTEAFF. The CDR3 DNA is TGTGCCAGCCTTTTTCAGGGGAACACTGAAGCTTTCTTT.